The following is a TCR beta chain sequence with its context. Its antigen remains unidentified. Base-call qualities are not available, and no considerably larger clone is one nucleotide away. Including cysteine and phenylalanine, the CDR3 has 16 amino acids. CDR3 DNA only is kept here, 48 bases in frame from base 1. The germline V end is reduced by 4 bases and the J end by 6 bases; junction bases left unmatched: 6. Reading the germline V gene gives CDR1 KGHDR and CDR2 SFDVKD. TCRbeta CDR3 regions were amplified from genomic DNA by means of the immunoSEQ Assay, a bias-controlled multiplex PCR. On the study's bioinformatics: The number of nucleated cells in each sample was estimated by amplification of reference gene primers within the assay. To quantify the absolute abundance of each unique TCRbeta CDR3 rearrangement, sequence reads were collapsed and filtered. For each sample, productive Simpson clonality was calculated by taking the square root of Simpson's diversity index across productive rearrangements. Not all clones reach the TCRdb copy of this immuneACCESS table, which keeps in-frame sequences only. Checked studies attribute under half of the gap to unresolved V genes and leave the rest unexplained. V, J and clone size were drawn from that table, and D and trimming were deduced from the DNA. This sample comprises approximately 60,000 clones, more than 70% of them detected only once. Of the sample, about 7.2% falls within the top ten clones.

This sample was included in a study of blood T cell repertoires in COVID-19 (TCRdb year 2020). Broadly, across the study: Samples covering the acute and convalescent phases of COVID-19 were provided by collaborators in the United States, Italy and Spain. The material from the prospective study consisted of cDNA or gDNA derived from T cells, B-cell-depleted T cells, or PBMCs. A de-identified subject ID, COVID-19 status, age in years and sex were almost always included in the sample metadata. Deeply sampled blood TCRbeta repertoires from subjects exposed to, actively infected with, or recovered from COVID-19 were included in the dataset. HLA class I and class II types, where available, came from metadata supplied by the sample provider rather than from assay-based typing. Samples came from the ongoing ImmuneRACE study (first 160 participants) plus 1,254 subjects from 6 global collaborators. The repertoires were made available in a free public database intended to serve as a resource for research on the immune response to SARS-CoV-2. The paper's findings and limits, for the study overall: How much clinical and demographic metadata was included differed by source and by participant, and the metadata was provided uncurated.

Whole blood was collected in K2EDTA tubes by collaborating institutions according to the institutions' own protocols. For TCRbeta analysis, collaborators shipped samples in one of three forms: frozen whole blood, isolated PBMCs, or DNA extracted from either of those sample types. Here the chain combines TRBV24-1 and TRBJ1-5; TRBD1 matches 12 bases in the middle. Material for sequencing was peripheral blood. This receptor was obtained from a man between 60 and 70 years old with active or convalescent COVID-19. The CDR3 region reads CATSDSGTGGVQPQHF. The DNA sequence follows: TGTGCCACCAGTGACTCCGGGACAGGGGGCGTTCAGCCCCAGCATTTT.